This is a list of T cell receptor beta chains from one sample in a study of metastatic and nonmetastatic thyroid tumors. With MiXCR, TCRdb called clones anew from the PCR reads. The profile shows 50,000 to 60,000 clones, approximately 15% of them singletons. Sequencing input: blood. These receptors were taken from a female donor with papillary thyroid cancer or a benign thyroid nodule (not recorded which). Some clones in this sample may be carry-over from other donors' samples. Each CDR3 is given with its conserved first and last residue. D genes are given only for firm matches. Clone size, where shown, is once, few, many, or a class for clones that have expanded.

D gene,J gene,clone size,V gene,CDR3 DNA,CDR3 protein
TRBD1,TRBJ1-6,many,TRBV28,TGTGCCAGCAGTTCGAGACAGGGATCCTATAATTCACCCCTCCACTTT,CASSSRQGSYNSPLHF
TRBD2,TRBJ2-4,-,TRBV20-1,TGCAGTGCCGGACTAGCGGCCTTCAAAAACATTCAGTACTTC,CSAGLAAFKNIQYF
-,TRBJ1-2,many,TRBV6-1,TGTGCCAGCAGTGAAGTTAGGGGCATCGGTGGCTACACCTTC,CASSEVRGIGGYTF
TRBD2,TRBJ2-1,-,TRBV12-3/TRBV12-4,TGTGCCAGCAGCGAGACTAGCGGCGCGACCTACAATGAGCAGTTCTTC,CASSETSGATYNEQFF
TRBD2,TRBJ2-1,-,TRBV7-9,TGTGCCAGCAGCGAGAGCGGGAGGGTTGTTGAGCAGTTCTTC,CASSESGRVVEQFF
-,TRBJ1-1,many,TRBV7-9,TGTGCCAGCAGCCCACGGGGTGGGGTGGAAGCTGAAGCTTTCTTT,CASSPRGGVEAEAFF
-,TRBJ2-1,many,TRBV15,TGTGCCACCAGCACTCGAGAGTACTATGAGCAGTTCTTC,CATSTREYYEQFF
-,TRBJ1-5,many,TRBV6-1,TGTGCCAGCAGTCGACCGAGGGGGGGGTTAGGTGCCCAGCCCCAGCATTTT,CASSRPRGGLGAQPQHF
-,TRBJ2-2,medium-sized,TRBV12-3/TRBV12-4,TGTGCCAGCAGTTTAACTAGAACCGGGGAGCTGTTTTTT,CASSLTRTGELFF
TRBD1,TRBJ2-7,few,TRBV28,TGTGCCAGCAGTACATACAGGGGTTGCTACGACCAGTACTTC,CASSTYRGCYDQYF
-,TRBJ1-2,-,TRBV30,TGTGCCTGGAGTATCACGGGAGTATATGGCTACACCTTC,CAWSITGVYGYTF
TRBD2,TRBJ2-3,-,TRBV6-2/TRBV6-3,TGTGTCAGCAGGGGTTACGACCTAGCGGGAGGTACAGATACGCAGTATTTT,CVSRGYDLAGGTDTQYF
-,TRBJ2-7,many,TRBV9,TGTGCCAGCAGCGTAGCTCCGACAGACTCCTACGAGCAGTACTTC,CASSVAPTDSYEQYF
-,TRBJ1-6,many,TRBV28,TGTGCCAGCAGTTTGCTGGGCGGAACTTCACCCCTCCACTTT,CASSLLGGTSPLHF
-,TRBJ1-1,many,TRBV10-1,TGCGCCTCAGGACGGACGACCAACACTGAAGCTTTCTTT,CASGRTTNTEAFF
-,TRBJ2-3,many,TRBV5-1,TGCGCCAGCAGCTTGCACCCGAGCACAGATACGCAGTATTTT,CASSLHPSTDTQYF
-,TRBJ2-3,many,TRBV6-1,TGTGCCAGCAGATGGGACTCAACAGATACGCAGTATTTT,CASRWDSTDTQYF
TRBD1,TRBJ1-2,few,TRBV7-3,TGTGCCAGCAGCTTAGATCCAGGGGGCCTGCAAGGCTACACCTTC,CASSLDPGGLQGYTF
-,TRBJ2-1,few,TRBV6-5,TGTGCCAGCAGTTACTTTCCTCGGACTAACAATGAGCAGTTCTTC,CASSYFPRTNNEQFF
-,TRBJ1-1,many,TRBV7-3,TGTGCCAGCAGCTTCGGGGAGAACACTGAAGCTTTCTTT,CASSFGENTEAFF
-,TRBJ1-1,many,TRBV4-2,TGTGCCAGCAGCCACCCCCGGGGAGGAGACACTGAAGCTTTCTTT,CASSHPRGGDTEAFF
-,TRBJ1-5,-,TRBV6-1,TGTGCCAGCAATGGGCAGATTTATAGCAATCAGCCCCAGCATTTT,CASNGQIYSNQPQHF
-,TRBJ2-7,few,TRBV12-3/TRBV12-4,TGTGCCAGCAGCTCAAGCTCCTACGAGCAGTACTTC,CASSSSSYEQYF
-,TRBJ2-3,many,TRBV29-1,TGCAGCGTTGACCACAGGGCGACAGATACGCAGTATTTT,CSVDHRATDTQYF
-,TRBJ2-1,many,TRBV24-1,TGTGCCACCAGTGATCGAGGGACCTCCTACAATGAGCAGTTCTTC,CATSDRGTSYNEQFF
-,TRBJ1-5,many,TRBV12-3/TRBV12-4,TGTGCCAGCAGTAAACTCAGGGGAGGAGACAATCAGCCCCAGCATTTT,CASSKLRGGDNQPQHF
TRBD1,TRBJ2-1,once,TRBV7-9,TGTGCCAGCACCGATAACAGGGGGCGAGGAATCTTC,CASTDNRGRGIF
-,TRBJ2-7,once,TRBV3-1,TGTGCCAGCAGCCAAGAGTTTGTTGCGGTACTATGCTCCTACGAGCAGTACTTC,CASSQEFVAVLCSYEQYF
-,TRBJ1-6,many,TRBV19,TGTGCCAGTAGTATACGTGATTCACCCCTCCACTTT,CASSIRDSPLHF
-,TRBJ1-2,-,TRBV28,TGTGCCAGCAGTTTACGGGGAGCTAACTATGTCTGCACCTTC,CASSLRGANYVCTF